The 18 T cell receptor beta chains given below trace back to one sample, sequenced in a study of blood T cell repertoires in COVID-19. Method: immunoSEQ multiplex PCR; TCRdb's copy keeps in-frame clones and lacks some. The data hold about 160,000 clones, with approximately 84% observed a single time. The sample comprised peripheral blood. These receptor sequences come from an elderly woman with acute or convalescent COVID-19.

This clone was seen once. The chain has TRBV4-1 and TRBJ2-1; weak D call: TRBD1 (6 bases). V shed 0 bases and J shed 0 bases, with 18 bases lying between them. Germline V CDR1 and CDR2: MGHRA, YSYEKL. The CDR3 totals 19 residues. This chain's CDR3 is CASSQEVMTEDSSYNEQFF. As DNA, the CDR3 is TGCGCCAGCAGCCAAGAAGTTATGACAGAGGACAGCTCCTACAATGAGCAGTTCTTC.

This clone has just one count. This chain uses TRBV28 with TRBJ2-5; D perhaps matches TRBD1 (5 bases). In germline, CDR1 is MDHEN, CDR2 SYDVKM. This CDR3 comprises 11 residues. With 5 bases removed from V and 5 bases from J, the gap between germline ends came to 6 bases. The CDR3 loop is CASSRGETQYF. CDR3 DNA: TGTGCCAGCAGTAGGGGTGAGACCCAGTACTTC.

The genes are TRBV5-1 and TRBJ2-5, with D possibly being TRBD1 (6 bases). Trimming left V 4 bases short and J 1 base short, with 14 bases between. The CDR3 length is 15 residues. From germline, CDR1 is SGHRS and CDR2 YFSETQ. The CDR3 loop reads CASSPGQLFQETQYF. CDR3 coding DNA: TGCGCCAGCAGCCCGGGACAACTATTCCAAGAGACCCAGTACTTC.

This chain joins TRBV14 and TRBJ2-1; possible D gene TRBD2, 6 bases. In germline, CDR1 is SGHDN, CDR2 FVKESK. The CDR3 spans 15 residues. The ends were cut back, 4 bases at V and 4 bases at J, with 14 bases in the middle. The CDR3 DNA sequence: TGTGCCAGCAGCCCCCGGGACTGGGCTTACAATGAGCAGTTCTTC. It is translated as CASSPRDWAYNEQFF.

The chain joins TRBV7-9 to TRBJ2-1; 9 bases agree with TRBD2. The CDR3 extends over 17 amino acids. Losses at the gene ends were 5 bases for V and 6 bases for J; bases not matched to a gene: 14. Germline CDR1 is SEHNR and CDR2 is FQNEAQ (reference sequence). CDR3 bases: TGTGCCAGCAGCCCTAAACTAGGTAGCGGGAGAACCAATGAGCAGTTCTTC. It translates to CASSPKLGSGRTNEQFF.

This clone was seen just once. The chain couples TRBV4-1 to TRBJ2-7, with 7 bases fitting TRBD1. The V segment lost 4 bases and the J segment 0 bases; nucleotides outside the gene matches: 6. In germline, CDR1 is MGHRA, CDR2 YSYEKL. The CDR3 spans 15 residues. In DNA form, the CDR3 reads TGCGCCAGCAGCCCGGACAGGCCAACCTCCTACGAGCAGTACTTC. Amino acid sequence: CASSPDRPTSYEQYF.

The rearrangement joins TRBV6-1 to TRBJ2-7, with 7 bases lining up with TRBD1. The CDR3 loop spans 15 amino acids. V dropped 2 bases and J dropped 0; count of bases not matched to a gene: 4. Per the germline V gene, CDR1 is MNHNS and CDR2 is SASEGT. The CDR3 DNA is TGTGCCAGCAGTGAACTAGGGGGCAGCTCCTACGAGCAGTACTTC. Translation: CASSELGGSSYEQYF.

The chain employs TRBV7-2 and TRBJ1-1, with 8 bases lining up with TRBD1. This CDR3 spans 13 amino acids. With 7 bases clipped from V and 1 base from J, the junction kept 2 bases outside the gene matches. Per germline, CDR1 SGHTA and CDR2 FQGNSA. CDR3 protein: CASKGQGNTEAFF. The CDR3 coding sequence is TGTGCCAGCAAAGGACAGGGGAACACTGAAGCTTTCTTT.

V gene TRBV7-9 combines with J gene TRBJ1-1, with TRBD1 identical over 7 bases. The V gene's germline CDR1 is SEHNR and CDR2 FQNEAQ (reference sequence). J lost 1 base, V lost 4 bases, and 6 bases had no gene match. The CDR3 contains 15 residues. CDR3 in amino acids: CASSSPGQTNTEAFF. The CDR3 region has the DNA TGTGCCAGCAGCTCCCCGGGACAGACGAACACTGAAGCTTTCTTT.

The rearrangement uses TRBV5-1 and TRBJ1-1; TRBD1 might be the D (6 bases). V dropped 4 bases and J dropped 1 base, with 8 bases sitting between them. CDR1 and CDR2 from the germline V gene are SGHRS and YFSETQ. CDR3 size: 13 residues. The CDR3 region has the DNA TGCGCCAGCAGCGGACAGACGAACACTGAAGCTTTCTTT. Protein: CASSGQTNTEAFF.

This rearrangement joins TRBV9 to TRBJ1-1, with D possibly matching TRBD1 (6 bases). CDR3 size: 14 residues. Germline CDR1 reads SGDLS; CDR2 reads YYNGEE. V was shortened by 2 bases and J by 5 bases, with 13 bases between the two germline ends. As DNA, the CDR3 is TGTGCCAGCAGCGTGGCGGGGGGCTGGACTGAAGCTTTCTTT. Translation: CASSVAGGWTEAFF.

In this sample, this clone turned up many times. J is TRBJ1-2 and V is TRBV10-3; D unresolved. The V end was cut by 10 bases, the J end by 6 bases, with 18 bases between. The CDR3 totals 13 residues. Germline lookup yields CDR1 ENHRY and CDR2 SYGVKD. The CDR3 is CATVGVSADGYTF. The CDR3 DNA reads TGTGCCACGGTAGGAGTGTCAGCGGATGGCTACACCTTC.

The J gene is TRBJ2-1, the V gene TRBV11-2; possible D gene TRBD2, 6 bases. Germline CDR1 is SGHAT and CDR2 is FQNNGV. The ends were cut back, 5 bases at V and 2 bases at J, with 13 bases in the middle. The CDR3 is 15 amino acids. Here the CDR3 DNA reads TGTGCCAGCAGCCCCCAGCGGGCGACCTACAATGAGCAGTTCTTC. Amino acid sequence: CASSPQRATYNEQFF.

The rearrangement links TRBV10-2 to TRBJ1-2; 9 nucleotides match TRBD1. The CDR3 consists of 14 residues. J gave up 3 bases and V 6 bases, and 5 bases lay outside the gene matches. Germline values: CDR1 WSHSY, CDR2 SAAADI. The CDR3 coding sequence is TGCGCCAGCAGAACAGGGGGCGCAGACTATGGCTACACCTTC. Translation gives CASRTGGADYGYTF.

J is TRBJ2-5 and V is TRBV6-5, with TRBD1 matching over 9 bases. Germline CDR1 and CDR2: MNHEY and SVGAGI. V gave up 4 bases and J gave up 5 bases; unmatched junction bases: 5. The CDR3 length is 14 residues. CDR3 sequence (DNA): TGTGCCAGCAGTTCCGGGACAGGGTCGGAGACCCAGTACTTC. It yields the protein CASSSGTGSETQYF.

This chain uses TRBV10-3 with TRBJ2-2; 9 bases match TRBD1. CDR1 is ENHRY, CDR2 SYGVKD, per germline. With V trimmed by 7 bases and J by 6 bases, 12 bases remained unmatched. The CDR3 is made up of 16 amino acids. In DNA form, the CDR3 reads TGTGCCATCACCACCCCGGGACAGGGAGCCCCCGGGGAGCTGTTTTTT. The encoded protein is CAITTPGQGAPGELFF.

The V call is TRBV5-8, the J call TRBJ2-1; 7 positions match TRBD2. V was pared by 3 bases and J by 9 bases, with 12 bases of the junction left unmatched. CDR3 length equals 15 residues. CDR1 SGHTS and CDR2 YDEGEE come from the germline V gene. The CDR3 DNA is TGTGCCAGCAGCTGGGGGAGGGTGGGGTCTAGTGAGCAGTTCTTC. It translates to CASSWGRVGSSEQFF.

Turning to this clone: The sample has other DNA sequences that encode this CDR3 too. The chain carries TRBV18 and TRBJ2-7; 9 bases are shared with TRBD1. V trimming: 3 bases; J trimming: 5 bases; junction bases outside the gene matches: 2. The CDR3 loop spans 13 amino acids. CDR1 is KGHSH and CDR2 is LQKENI in the germline V gene. The CDR3 spells CASSPGQGNEQYF. For the CDR3, the DNA is TGTGCCAGCTCACCTGGACAGGGGAACGAGCAGTACTTC.